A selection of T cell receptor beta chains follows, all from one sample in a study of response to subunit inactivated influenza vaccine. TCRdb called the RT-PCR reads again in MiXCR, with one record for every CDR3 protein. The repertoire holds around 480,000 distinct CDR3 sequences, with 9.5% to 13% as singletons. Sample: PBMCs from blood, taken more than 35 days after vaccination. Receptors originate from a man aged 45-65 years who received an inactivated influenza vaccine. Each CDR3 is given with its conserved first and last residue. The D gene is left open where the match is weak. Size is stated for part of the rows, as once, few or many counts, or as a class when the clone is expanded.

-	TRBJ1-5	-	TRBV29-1	CSVGGPGRPQHF	TGCAGCGTTGGGGGCCCGGGGCGGCCCCAGCATTTT
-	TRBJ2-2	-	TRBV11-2	CASSSFMAHGLYGELFF	TGTGCCAGCAGCTCTTTCATGGCCCACGGGTTATACGGGGAGCTGTTTTTT
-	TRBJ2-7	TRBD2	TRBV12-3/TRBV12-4	CASSPTSGYEQYF	TGTGCCAGCAGTCCGACTAGCGGCTACGAGCAGTACTTC
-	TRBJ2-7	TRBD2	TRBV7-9	CASSPHITAGEQYF	TGTGCCAGCAGCCCCCACATAACAGCGGGGGAGCAGTACTTC
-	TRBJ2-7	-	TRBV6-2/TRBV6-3	CASSYPPDYSYEQYF	TGTGCCAGCAGTTACCCCCCGGACTACTCCTACGAGCAGTACTTC
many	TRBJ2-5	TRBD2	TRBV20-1	CSASGSSGPGYF	TGCAGTGCTAGTGGCTCTAGCGGTCCTGGGTACTTC
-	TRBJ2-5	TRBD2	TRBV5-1	CASGPTPGRAETQYF	TGCGCCAGCGGCCCTACTCCCGGGAGGGCAGAGACCCAGTACTTC
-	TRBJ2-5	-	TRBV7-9	CASSTETLYF	TGTGCCAGCAGCACAGAGACCCTGTACTTC
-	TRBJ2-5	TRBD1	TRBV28	CASSFKLTGGPRGQETQYF	TGTGCCAGCAGTTTTAAGCTGACAGGGGGCCCCAGGGGGCAAGAGACCCAGTACTTC
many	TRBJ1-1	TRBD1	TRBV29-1	CSVGDRVLTNTEAFF	TGCAGCGTTGGAGACAGGGTTTTAACGAACACTGAAGCTTTCTTT
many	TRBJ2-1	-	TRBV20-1	CSAVILNEQFF	TGCAGTGCTGTGATTCTCAATGAGCAGTTCTTC
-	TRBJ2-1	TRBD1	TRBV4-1	CASGSPGTGLNEQFF	TGCGCCAGCGGATCTCCCGGGACAGGGCTCAATGAGCAGTTCTTC
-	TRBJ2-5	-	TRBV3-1	CASSQDPRDQETQYF	TGTGCCAGCAGCCAAGATCCGAGGGACCAAGAGACCCAGTACTTC
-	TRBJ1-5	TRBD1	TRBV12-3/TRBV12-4	CASSLGRGQQPQHF	TGTGCCAGCAGTTTGGGCAGGGGGCAACAGCCCCAGCATTTT
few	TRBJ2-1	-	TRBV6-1	CASNPGQGTYNEQFF	TGTGCCAGCAACCCGGGGCAGGGAACTTACAATGAGCAGTTCTTC
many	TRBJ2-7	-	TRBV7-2	CASSLAGDTYEQYF	TGTGCCAGCAGTTTAGCCGGCGATACCTACGAGCAGTACTTC
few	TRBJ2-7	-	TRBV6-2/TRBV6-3	CASSYTRHEQYF	TGTGCCAGCAGTTATACCCGGCACGAGCAGTACTTC
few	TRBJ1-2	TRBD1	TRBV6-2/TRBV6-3	CASRGDRFTNYGYTF	TGTGCCAGCAGAGGGGACAGATTTACTAACTATGGCTACACCTTC
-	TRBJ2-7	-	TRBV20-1	CSADPMEGRGYEQYF	TGCAGTGCCGACCCTATGGAGGGGCGGGGCTACGAGCAGTACTTC
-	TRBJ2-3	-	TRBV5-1	CASSGNSVSTDTQYF	TGCGCCAGCAGCGGGAATAGCGTGAGCACAGATACGCAGTATTTT
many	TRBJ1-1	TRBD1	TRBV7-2	CASSLVILGDRDVEAFF	TGTGCCAGCAGCTTAGTGATCCTCGGGGACAGGGATGTTGAAGCTTTCTTT
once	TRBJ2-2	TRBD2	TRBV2	CASRASGGLNTGELFF	TGTGCCAGCAGAGCTAGCGGGGGGTTGAACACCGGGGAGCTGTTTTTT
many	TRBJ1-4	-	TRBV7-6	CASSLATNEKLFF	TGTGCCAGCAGCTTAGCGACTAATGAAAAACTGTTTTTT
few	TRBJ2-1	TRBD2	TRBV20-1	CSARGGTSGRNEQFF	TGCAGTGCTAGGGGAGGGACTAGCGGGAGAAATGAGCAGTTCTTC
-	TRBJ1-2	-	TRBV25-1	CASNPGSTAYGYTF	TGTGCCAGCAACCCCGGGTCGACAGCCTATGGCTACACCTTC
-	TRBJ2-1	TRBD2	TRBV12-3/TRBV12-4	CASSLTSGETYEQFF	TGTGCCAGCAGTTTAACTAGCGGGGAGACCTATGAGCAGTTCTTC
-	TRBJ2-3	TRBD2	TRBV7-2	CASSSVAGGQSDTQYF	TGTGCCAGCAGCTCGGTGGCGGGGGGCCAATCTGATACGCAGTATTTT
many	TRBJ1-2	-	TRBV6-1	CASSPYADSNYGYTF	TGTGCCAGCAGCCCGTACGCTGACAGCAACTATGGCTACACCTTC
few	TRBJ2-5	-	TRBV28	CASRLGNQETQYF	TGTGCCAGCAGGTTAGGGAACCAAGAGACCCAGTACTTC
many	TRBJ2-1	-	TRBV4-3	CASSQAQNSVEQFF	TGCGCCAGCAGCCAAGCCCAAAACAGCGTCGAGCAGTTCTTC
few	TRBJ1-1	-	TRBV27	CASRYPNAQNTEAFF	TGTGCCAGCCGATACCCCAACGCGCAGAACACTGAAGCTTTCTTT
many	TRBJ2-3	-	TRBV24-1	CATSDGQGFSSTQYF	TGTGCCACCAGTGATGGGCAGGGTTTTTCAAGTACGCAGTATTTT
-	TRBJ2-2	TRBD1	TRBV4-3	CASSQDADRRTGELFF	TGCGCCAGCAGCCAAGACGCGGACAGGAGAACCGGGGAGCTGTTTTTT
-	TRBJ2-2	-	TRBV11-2	CASSLTGLELELFF	TGTGCCAGCAGCTTAACGGGGCTAGAACTGGAGCTGTTTTTT
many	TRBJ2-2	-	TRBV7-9	CASSHWDRDNTGELFF	TGTGCCAGCAGCCACTGGGACCGGGACAACACCGGGGAGCTGTTTTTT
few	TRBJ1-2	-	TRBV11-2	CASSDPRGGWEKAYGYTF	TGTGCCAGCAGCGACCCACGCGGGGGGTGGGAGAAGGCCTATGGCTACACCTTC
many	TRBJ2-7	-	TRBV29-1	CSVEQGYEQYF	TGCAGCGTTGAGCAGGGGTACGAGCAGTACTTC
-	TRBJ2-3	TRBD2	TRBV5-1	CASSLAARGDTQYF	TGCGCCAGCAGCTTGGCCGCGCGGGGGGATACGCAGTATTTT